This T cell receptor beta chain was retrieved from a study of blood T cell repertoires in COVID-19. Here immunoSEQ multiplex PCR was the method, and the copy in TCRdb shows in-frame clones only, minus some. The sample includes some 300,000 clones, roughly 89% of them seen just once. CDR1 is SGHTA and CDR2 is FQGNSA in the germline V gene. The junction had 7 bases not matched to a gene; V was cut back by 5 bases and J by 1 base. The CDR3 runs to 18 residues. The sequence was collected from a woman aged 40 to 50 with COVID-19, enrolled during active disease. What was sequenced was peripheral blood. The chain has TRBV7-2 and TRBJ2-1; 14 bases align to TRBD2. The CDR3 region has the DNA TGTGCCAGCAGCCCATTGGGACTAGCGGGAGTGTCCTACAATGAGCAGTTCTTC. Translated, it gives CASSPLGLAGVSYNEQFF.